This T cell receptor (beta chain) was sequenced during a study of CD8 T cells in ankylosing spondylitis. Whole-study results and caveats: CD8+ by phenotype, disease-linked clones were relatively rare in peripheral blood. The study looked at matched synovial fluid samples from ankylosing spondylitis patients. Disease-linked clones were reported to be significantly enriched there. Ankylosing spondylitis blood appeared to be characterized by a TCR beta motif of 8 or 9 highly homologous variants.

Making use of molecular barcodes, quantitative 5'-RACE generated TCR beta libraries. TCRdb re-analysed the 5' RACE reads in MiXCR, keeping a single row per CDR3 protein. The repertoire consists of some 29,000 distinct CDR3 sequences, with around 6.7% occurring once and the leading ten covering over 9.5%. Unmatched junction bases numbered 7, after V lost 7 bases and J lost 1 base. The CDR3 covers 14 residues. Germline values: CDR1 MNHNS, CDR2 SASEGT. This clonotype was detected ten times or more. Its antigen remains unknown. The chain combines TRBV6-1 with TRBJ2-7, with 7 positions matching TRBD2. Sequencing used blood, either unsorted or a sorted T cell fraction (not recorded which). The sequence came from a male donor with ankylosing spondylitis or in good health (not recorded which). CDR3 nucleotides: TGTGCCAGCACGAGTTCGGGGGGTTCCTACGAGCAGTACTTC. Its translation: CASTSSGGSYEQYF.